One TCR beta chain is described in this entry. This receptor's antigen is unknown. Nothing much larger sits one base from this clone, and base qualities are not available. Receptor libraries were prepared by the immunoSEQ multiplex PCR assay. T cell repertoires were profiled by deep sequencing of rearranged TCR beta loci, alongside multiparametric flow cytometry. This immuneACCESS table, as held by TCRdb, lists in-frame sequences with V and J called but not all clones. Of the missing ones, under half trace to an unresolved V gene in checked studies; the others have no known cause. In this sample the table shows 35,000 to 50,000 clones, approximately 82% of which occur a single time. Over 20% of the sample comes from the top ten. This sample stems from a study of lymphopenia after photon versus proton radiotherapy (dated by TCRdb to between 2018 and 2021). Broadly, across the study: The immunological effects of photon versus proton radiation therapy were compared in patients with gastrointestinal tumors who developed high-grade lymphopenia. The study was designed to characterize how the impact on the immune system differs between the two radiation modalities. The cohort included around 22 patients with gastrointestinal tumors who developed lymphopenia after receiving either photon or proton therapy. The full study reports these points: During treatment, patients who received photon therapy lost naive T cells and TCR diversity and gained effector/memory populations, whereas patients who received proton therapy remained relatively stable. Once the lymphocyte count had reached its nadir, the repertoires of photon-treated patients showed oligoclonal expansion, particularly of CD8+ Temra cells, and this expansion drove the decline in diversity. Across the cohort, an inverse correlation was found between a larger post-nadir drop in TCR diversity and overall survival time among patients who died. The survival association was assessed only in patients who died, and better survival with proton therapy was presented by the authors as a possibility rather than a demonstrated result.

This specimen consisted of peripheral blood, obtained from a patient treated with proton-based radiotherapy. The origin of this receptor is a woman in her 70s with pancreatic cancer.

The CDR3 region: CASSPFGGGTEAFF. The DNA is TGTGCCAGCAGCCCATTTGGGGGGGGCACTGAAGCTTTCTTT. The chain employs TRBV7-9 and TRBJ1-1; the D region possibly corresponds to TRBD1 (5 bases align). The CDR3 holds 14 amino acids from the cysteine to the phenylalanine. Only the CDR3 DNA stays, 42 bases, in frame from base 1. CDR1 and CDR2 (SEHNR, FQNEAQ) derive from the germline V gene (reference sequence). The trim is 5 bases for V and 4 bases for J, with a gap of 14 bases between the germline ends.